These 7 T cell receptor beta chains were all obtained from the same sample, sequenced in a study of blood T cell repertoires in COVID-19. The protocol was immunoSEQ multiplex PCR, while the TCRdb copy is restricted to in-frame clones and leaves out a portion. The data contain 55,000 to 75,000 clones, about two thirds of them singletons. The sample was peripheral blood. These receptors all come from a woman in her seventies with COVID-19, enrolled during active disease.

This clone has a handful of counts. The rearrangement joins TRBV19 to TRBJ1-1; D ambiguous. CDR1 and CDR2 (germline): LNHDA, SQIVND (reference sequence). The V end was cut by 5 bases, the J end by 3 bases, with 4 bases between. The CDR3 length is 11 residues. The CDR3 is CASSSYTEAFF. For the CDR3, the DNA is TGTGCCAGTAGTTCATACACTGAAGCTTTCTTT.

This chain connects TRBV4-3 to TRBJ1-4; TRBD1 might be the D (6 bases). Trimming removed 0 bases from V and 8 bases from J, with 13 bases in between. This CDR3 has 15 residues. CDR1 LGHNA and CDR2 YSLEER come from the germline V gene. CDR3 bases: TGCGCCAGCAGCCAAGATACAGGGTCGGTGGAAAAACTGTTTTTT. As protein: CASSQDTGSVEKLFF.

The chain carries TRBV18 and TRBJ1-6; D is unclear. V was clipped by 2 bases and J by 10 bases, with 12 bases between them. Germline CDR1 reads KGHSH; CDR2 reads LQKENI. The CDR3 spans 14 residues. DNA of the CDR3: TGTGCCAGCTCACCATTGCAGGATTACTCACCCCTCCACTTT. Amino acids: CASSPLQDYSPLHF.

This clone was found once. The chain couples TRBV5-4 to TRBJ2-3; the D is unclear. This CDR3 comprises 16 residues. Deletions cut 4 bases from V and 3 bases from J, with 18 bases between. CDR1 and CDR2 (germline): SGHNT, YYREEE (reference sequence). The CDR3 DNA reads as TGTGCCAGCAGCCCCCACGCCCCTGTTCGGACAGATACGCAGTATTTT. This sequence encodes CASSPHAPVRTDTQYF. Complete variable domain (other parts from reference TRBV5-4 and TRBJ2-3): ETGVTQSPTHLIKTRGQQVTLRCSSQSGHNTVSWYQQALGQGPQFIFQYYREEENGRGNFPPRFSGLQFPNYSSELNVNALELDDSALYLCASSPHAPVRTDTQYFGPGTRLTVL.

The CDR3 bases are TGTGCCAGCAGCCACCCGGCGGTCGGCAGGGCGATCGGGGAGCTGTTTTTT. It is translated as CASSHPAVGRAIGELFF. The chain has TRBV7-9 and TRBJ2-2; tentatively, D is TRBD1 (5 bases). V lost 5 bases, J lost 7 bases, and 23 bases lay in between. This CDR3 comprises 17 residues. The germline gives CDR1 SEHNR, CDR2 FQNEAQ (reference sequence).

The chain links TRBV18 to TRBJ1-1; D may be TRBD1 (6 bases). Trimming pared 5 bases from V and 1 base from J, leaving 11 bases between. The CDR3 runs 14 residues. Looked up from germline, CDR1 is KGHSH and CDR2 is LQKENI. CDR3 protein: CASSVEQGNTEAFF. DNA for the CDR3: TGTGCCAGCTCAGTTGAACAGGGGAACACTGAAGCTTTCTTT. Full variable domain (remainder filled in from reference TRBV18 and TRBJ1-1): NAGVMQNPRHLVRRRGQEARLRCSPMKGHSHVYWYRQLPEEGLKFMVYLQKENIIDESGMPKERFSAEFPKEGPSILRIQQVVRGDSAAYFCASSVEQGNTEAFFGQGTRLTVV.

V gene TRBV11-1 combines with J gene TRBJ2-5, with a possible D match to TRBD2 (6 bases). The V gene lost 2 bases and the J gene lost 3 bases, with 7 bases spanning the gap. Germline V gene sequence: CDR1 SGHAT, CDR2 FQDESV (reference sequence). The CDR3 has 13 amino acids. The CDR3 coding sequence is TGTGCCAGCAGCTTAACGGGGGAAGAGACCCAGTACTTC. Its protein product is CASSLTGEETQYF.